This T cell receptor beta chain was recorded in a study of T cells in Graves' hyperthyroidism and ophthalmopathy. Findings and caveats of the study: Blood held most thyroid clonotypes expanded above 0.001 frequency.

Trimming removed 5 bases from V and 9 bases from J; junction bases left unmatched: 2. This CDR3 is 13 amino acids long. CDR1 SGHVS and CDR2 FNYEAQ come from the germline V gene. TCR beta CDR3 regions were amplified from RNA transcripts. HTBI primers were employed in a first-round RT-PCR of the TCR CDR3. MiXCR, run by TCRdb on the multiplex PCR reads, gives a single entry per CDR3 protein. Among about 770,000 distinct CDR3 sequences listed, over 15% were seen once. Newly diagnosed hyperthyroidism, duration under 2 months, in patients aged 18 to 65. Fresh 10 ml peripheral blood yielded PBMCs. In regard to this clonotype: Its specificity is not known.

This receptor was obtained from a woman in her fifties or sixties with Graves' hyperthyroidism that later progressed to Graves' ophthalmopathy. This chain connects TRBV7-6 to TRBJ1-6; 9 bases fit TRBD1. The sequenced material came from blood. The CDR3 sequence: CASSDRGSSPLHF. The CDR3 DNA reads TGTGCCAGCAGCGACAGGGGGAGTTCACCCCTCCACTTT.